This T cell receptor beta chain is drawn from a study of radiotherapy plus CTLA-4 blockade in lung cancer. Study-wide findings and caveats: According to reports, early shifts in blood T cell clones, alongside interferon-beta, forecast response most accurately. The study found tumor-derived TCR clones expanded in blood after radiotherapy plus ipilimumab.

TCRdb's copy holds only in-frame clones and misses some; the assay was immunoSEQ multiplex PCR. Of some 48,000 clones listed, approximately 86% are singletons. Turning to this clone: Its antigen remains unknown.

With 0 bases clipped from V and 9 bases from J, the junction kept 8 bases outside the gene matches. The CDR3 contains 15 residues. Germline CDR1 is SGHRS and CDR2 is YFSETQ. Ipilimumab-mediated CTLA-4 blockade plus focal radiation was given to patients having chemo-refractory metastatic non-small-cell lung cancer. The sequence came from a human donor with non-small cell lung cancer that progressed on radiotherapy plus ipilimumab. Some clones in this sample may be carry-over from other donors' samples. The sequencing used peripheral blood, collected from a patient treated with radiotherapy plus ipilimumab. The V and J genes are TRBV5-1 and TRBJ2-1; 8 bases are shared with TRBD2. CDR3: CASSLATGGAGEQFF. The CDR3 DNA follows: TGCGCCAGCAGCTTGGCAACCGGGGGGGCCGGTGAGCAGTTCTTC.